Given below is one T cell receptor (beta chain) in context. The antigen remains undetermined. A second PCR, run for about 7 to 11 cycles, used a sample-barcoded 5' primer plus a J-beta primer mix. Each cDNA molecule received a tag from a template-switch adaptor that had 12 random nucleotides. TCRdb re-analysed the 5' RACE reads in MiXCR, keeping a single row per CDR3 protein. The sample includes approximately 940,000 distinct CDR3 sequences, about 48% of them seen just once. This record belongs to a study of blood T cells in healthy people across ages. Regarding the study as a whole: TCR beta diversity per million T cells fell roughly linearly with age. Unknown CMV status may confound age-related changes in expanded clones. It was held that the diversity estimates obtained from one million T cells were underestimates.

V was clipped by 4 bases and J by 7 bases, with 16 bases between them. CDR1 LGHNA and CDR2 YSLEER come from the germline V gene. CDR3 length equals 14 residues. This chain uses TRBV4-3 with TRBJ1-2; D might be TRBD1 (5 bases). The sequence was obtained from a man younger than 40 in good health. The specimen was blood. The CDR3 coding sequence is TGCGCCAGCAGCCGGGACCCCGGTGGGGGTGGCTACACCTTC. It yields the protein CASSRDPGGGGYTF.